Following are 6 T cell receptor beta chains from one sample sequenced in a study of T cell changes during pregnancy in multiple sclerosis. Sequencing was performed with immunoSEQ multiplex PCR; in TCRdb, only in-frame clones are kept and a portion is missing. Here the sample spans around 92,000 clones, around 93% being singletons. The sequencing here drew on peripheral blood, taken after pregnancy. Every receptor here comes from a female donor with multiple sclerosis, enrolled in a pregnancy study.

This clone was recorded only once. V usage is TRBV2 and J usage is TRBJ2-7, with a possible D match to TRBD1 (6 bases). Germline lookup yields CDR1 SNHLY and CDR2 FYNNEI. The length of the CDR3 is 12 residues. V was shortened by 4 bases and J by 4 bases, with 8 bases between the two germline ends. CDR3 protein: CASSVQGYEQYF. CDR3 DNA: TGTGCCAGCAGTGTACAGGGTTACGAGCAGTACTTC.

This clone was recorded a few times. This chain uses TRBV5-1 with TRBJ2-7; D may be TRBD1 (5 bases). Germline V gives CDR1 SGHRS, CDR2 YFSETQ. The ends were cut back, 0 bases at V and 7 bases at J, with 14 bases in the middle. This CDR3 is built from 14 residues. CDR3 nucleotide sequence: TGCGCCAGCAGCTTGGACAGGACCCTGGGGGAGCAGTACTTC. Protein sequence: CASSLDRTLGEQYF.

CDR3 bases: TGTGCCAGTAGTATAGATCACGGGACCGGGGAGCTGTTTTTT. This sequence encodes CASSIDHGTGELFF. The V and J genes are TRBV19 and TRBJ2-2; D unresolved. This CDR3 comprises 14 residues. Looked up from germline, CDR1 is LNHDA and CDR2 is SQIVND (reference sequence). V was shortened by 0 bases and J by 5 bases, with 7 bases between the two germline ends. Filled out from reference TRBV19 and TRBJ2-2, the complete variable domain reads DGGITQSPKYLFRKEGQNVTLSCEQNLNHDAMYWYRQDPGQGLRLIYYSQIVNDFQKGDIAEGYSVSREKKESFPLTVTSAQKNPTAFYLCASSIDHGTGELFFGEGSRLTVL.

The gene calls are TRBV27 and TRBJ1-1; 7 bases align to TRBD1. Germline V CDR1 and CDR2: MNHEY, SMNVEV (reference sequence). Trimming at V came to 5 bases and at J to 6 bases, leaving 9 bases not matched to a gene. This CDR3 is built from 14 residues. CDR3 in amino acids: CASSARQGAPEAFF. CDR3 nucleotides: TGTGCCAGCAGTGCCAGACAGGGTGCCCCTGAAGCTTTCTTT.

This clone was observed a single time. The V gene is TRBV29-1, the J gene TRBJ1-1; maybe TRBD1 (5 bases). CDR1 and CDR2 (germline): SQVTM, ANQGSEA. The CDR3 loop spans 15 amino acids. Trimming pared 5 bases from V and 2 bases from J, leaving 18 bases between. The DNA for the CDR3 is TGCAGCGTTCTGGGAGGGGCGCTAGGAAACACTGAAGCTTTCTTT. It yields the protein CSVLGGALGNTEAFF.

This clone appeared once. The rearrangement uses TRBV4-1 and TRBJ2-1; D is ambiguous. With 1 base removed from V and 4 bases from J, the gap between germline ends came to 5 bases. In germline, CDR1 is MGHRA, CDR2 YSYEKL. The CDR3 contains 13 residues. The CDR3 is CASSQASYNEQFF. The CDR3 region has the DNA TGCGCCAGCAGCCAAGCCAGTTACAATGAGCAGTTCTTC.